These 25 T cell receptor beta chains came from one sample sequenced in a study of CD8 T cells in Susac syndrome. Reverse transcription of roughly 0.45 to 1 ug RNA was performed with random hexamers. TCRdb processed the immunoSEQ multiplex PCR reads anew with MiXCR; each CDR3 protein has one entry. The sample holds 160,000 or so distinct CDR3 sequences, 85% to 95% seen once. Sequenced input: CD8+ T cells from PBMCs. These receptors were taken from a human donor with multiple sclerosis.

The V call is TRBV2, the J call TRBJ2-5; D is uncertain. V was cut by 8 bases and J by 1 base, with 5 bases left in between. The CDR3 length is 11 residues. Germline V gene sequence: CDR1 SNHLY, CDR2 FYNNEI. The CDR3, as DNA: TGTGCCAGCCAATTCCAAGAGACCCAGTACTTC. This sequence encodes CASQFQETQYF.

The chain recombines TRBV3-1 with TRBJ2-1, with 9 bases fitting TRBD2. Germline V CDR1 and CDR2: LGHDT, YNNKEL (reference sequence). The V segment lost 1 base and the J segment 3 bases; nucleotides outside the gene matches: 13. This CDR3 is built from 19 residues. The CDR3 DNA reads as TGTGCCAGCAGCCAAGCGTTTTGGGAGGCTAGCGGGGACTACAATGAGCAGTTCTTC. This sequence encodes CASSQAFWEASGDYNEQFF.

This clonotype has only one observation. As DNA, the CDR3 is TGTGCCAGCACCCAAGGAGAGACCCAGTACTTC. This codes for CASTQGETQYF. The chain has TRBV27 and TRBJ2-5, with D unclear. The V end was cut by 7 bases, the J end by 4 bases, with 7 bases between. The CDR3 sequence is 11 residues long. CDR1 is MNHEY and CDR2 is SMNVEV in the germline V gene (reference sequence).

This chain links TRBV11-2 with TRBJ2-3, with 10 bases that match TRBD2. The ends lost 3 bases at V and 4 bases at J; junction bases unmatched: 10. Looked up from germline, CDR1 is SGHAT and CDR2 is FQNNGV. The CDR3 is 17 amino acids. The DNA for the CDR3 is TGTGCCAGCAGCTTCGAAGCGGGAGGGCCCCGGGCAGATACGCAGTATTTT. Its translation is CASSFEAGGPRADTQYF.

CDR3 region: CASRTGGDGYTF. CDR3 bases: TGTGCCAGCAGGACAGGGGGCGATGGCTACACCTTC. J is TRBJ1-2 and V is TRBV9, with TRBD1 matching 10 bases. After removal of 5 bases from V and 6 bases from J, the junction contained 1 base not matched to a gene. The CDR3 extends over 12 amino acids. The germline gives CDR1 SGDLS, CDR2 YYNGEE.

V gene TRBV28 combines with J gene TRBJ2-7; D is perhaps TRBD1 (6 bases). The CDR3 is 16 amino acids. Between the trimmed V and J ends, which lost 6 bases and 0 bases, there was a span of 18 bases. The germline CDR1 and CDR2 sequences are MDHEN and SYDVKM. CDR3: CASSLPPDRSSYEQYF. The DNA of the CDR3 is TGTGCCAGCAGCCTTCCCCCTGACAGGAGCTCCTACGAGCAGTACTTC.

The J gene is TRBJ2-5, the V gene TRBV7-9, with 9 bases identical to TRBD1. Germline CDR1 and CDR2: SEHNR and FQNEAQ (reference sequence). The CDR3 covers 16 residues. V lost 5 bases and J lost 0; bases outside the gene matches: 7. The CDR3 protein is CASSSRDRDYQETQYF. The CDR3 nucleotides are TGTGCCAGCAGCAGTAGGGACAGGGATTACCAAGAGACCCAGTACTTC.

The V gene is TRBV28, the J gene TRBJ2-1, with D tentatively TRBD2 (5 bases). Germline V CDR1 and CDR2: MDHEN, SYDVKM. The ends were cut back, 5 bases at V and 5 bases at J, with 10 bases in the middle. CDR3 size: 13 residues. The CDR3 here is CASSILVNNEQFF. The CDR3 DNA follows: TGTGCCAGCAGTATACTAGTAAACAATGAGCAGTTCTTC. The full variable domain, in which reference TRBV28 and TRBJ2-1 provide the parts outside the CDR3, is DVKVTQSSRYLVKRTGEKVFLECVQDMDHENMFWYRQDPGLGLRLIYFSYDVKMKEKGDIPEGYSVSREKKERFSLILESASTNQTSMYLCASSILVNNEQFFGPGTRLTVL.

The rearrangement joins TRBV12-3 or TRBV12-4 to TRBJ1-1; no firm D call. Deletions cut 3 bases from V and 7 bases from J, with 15 bases between. CDR3 length: 14 amino acids. The CDR3 here is CASSFLIRGGEAFF. The CDR3 region has the DNA TGTGCCAGCAGTTTCTTAATTCGTGGCGGTGAAGCTTTCTTT.

V is TRBV25-1 and J is TRBJ2-2, with 7 bases that match TRBD1. Germline lookup yields CDR1 MGHDK and CDR2 SYGVNS. Germline trimming cut 6 bases from V and 6 bases from J; bases unmatched to any gene: 7. This CDR3 spans 14 amino acids. The CDR3 region has the DNA TGTGCCAGCAGCGGACAGGCTTGGTCCGGGGAGCTGTTTTTT. This codes for CASSGQAWSGELFF.

The chain couples TRBV2 to TRBJ2-2, with D unresolved. Germline CDR1 is SNHLY and CDR2 is FYNNEI. With 7 bases removed from V and 6 bases from J, the gap between germline ends came to 12 bases. The CDR3 extends over 13 amino acids. CDR3 DNA: TGTGCCAGCAATATAAGGGTAGCCGGGGAGCTGTTTTTT. It is translated as CASNIRVAGELFF.

The V call is TRBV20-1, the J call TRBJ2-1; D perhaps matches TRBD2 (5 bases). Germline loops: CDR1 DFQATT, CDR2 SNEGSKA (reference sequence). Between the trimmed V and J ends, which lost 7 bases and 3 bases, there was a span of 25 bases. This CDR3 region has 17 residues. The chain's CDR3 is CSVTSPFEGTDYNEQFF. The CDR3, as DNA: TGCAGTGTTACCTCCCCTTTCGAGGGAACGGACTACAATGAGCAGTTCTTC.

The J gene is TRBJ2-1, the V gene TRBV10-2; 8 nucleotides match TRBD2. CDR1 WSHSY and CDR2 SAAADI come from the germline V gene. V shed 10 bases and J 0 bases; nucleotides not matched to a gene: 8. This CDR3 region has 15 residues. The CDR3 region is CATDGGTSSYNEQFF. The CDR3 DNA reads as TGCGCCACCGATGGTGGGACTAGCTCCTACAATGAGCAGTTCTTC.

The rearrangement uses TRBV6-5 and TRBJ2-1; D is possibly TRBD2 (6 bases). The CDR3 is 14 residues long. Germline-derived CDR1 and CDR2 are MNHEY and SVGAGI. The V end was cut by 6 bases, the J end by 6 bases, with 15 bases between. CDR3 loop: CASRPPTSINEQFF. The CDR3 DNA follows: TGTGCCAGCAGACCACCTACTAGCATCAATGAGCAGTTCTTC.

V usage is TRBV13 and J usage is TRBJ2-1; possible D gene TRBD1, 6 bases. Per germline, CDR1 PRHDT and CDR2 FYEKMQ (reference sequence). Trimming shortened V by 5 bases and J by 4 bases, and 12 bases separated the two germline ends. The CDR3 has 14 amino acids. In DNA form, the CDR3 reads TGTGCCAGCAGCCTAGAGGACAGATACAATGAGCAGTTCTTC. Translating it yields CASSLEDRYNEQFF.

This clonotype was recorded once. The chain uses TRBV5-1 and TRBJ1-2, with D unresolved. Germline V gene data show CDR1 as SGHRS and CDR2 as YFSETQ. The CDR3 is 15 amino acids. V lost 3 bases, J lost 4 bases, and 16 bases lay in between. The CDR3 DNA reads as TGCGCCAGCAGCTCCGACGGCCCGGGTAGCTATGGCTACACCTTC. It encodes CASSSDGPGSYGYTF.

The DNA for the CDR3 is TGCGCCAGCAGCCAAGGCCCGGGGGCGGACACTGAAGCTTTCTTT. The encoded protein is CASSQGPGADTEAFF. This chain links TRBV4-1 with TRBJ1-1; tentative D call: TRBD1 (6 bases). Between the trimmed V and J ends, which lost 1 base and 3 bases, there was a span of 12 bases. CDR1 is MGHRA and CDR2 is YSYEKL in the germline V gene. The CDR3 runs to 15 residues.

This rearrangement joins TRBV20-1 to TRBJ1-1, with TRBD1 identical over 9 bases. Per germline, CDR1 DFQATT and CDR2 SNEGSKA (reference sequence). The CDR3 totals 13 residues. Trimming at V came to 6 bases and at J to 1 base, leaving 3 bases not matched to a gene. The CDR3 reads CSARTGENTEAFF. CDR3 DNA: TGCAGTGCACGGACAGGGGAGAACACTGAAGCTTTCTTT.

This rearrangement joins TRBV7-2 to TRBJ2-5; possibly TRBD1 for D (6 bases). The CDR3 spans 12 residues. Germline V gene data show CDR1 as SGHTA and CDR2 as FQGNSA. V lost 5 bases and J lost 8, with 12 bases in between. The CDR3 reads CASSLQGLTQYF. The CDR3 nucleotides are TGTGCCAGCAGCCTCCAGGGGTTAACCCAGTACTTC.

The chain couples TRBV9 to TRBJ2-7; D not resolved. The CDR3 contains 15 residues. CDR1 is SGDLS, CDR2 YYNGEE, per germline. Trimming took off 4 bases at V and 2 bases at J, with 16 bases between the two ends. This CDR3 reads CASSPKATEPYEQYF. The CDR3 DNA reads TGTGCCAGCAGCCCAAAGGCCACCGAACCCTACGAGCAGTACTTC.

This rearrangement joins TRBV7-8 to TRBJ1-1; 7 nucleotides align to TRBD1. The CDR3 consists of 15 residues. CDR1 is SGHVS, CDR2 FQNEAQ, per germline. V was clipped by 5 bases and J by 3 bases; unmatched bases: 9. In DNA, the CDR3 is TGTGCCAGCAGCCTCCGGAGACAGGGCTACACTGAAGCTTTCTTT. Translating it yields CASSLRRQGYTEAFF.

V gene TRBV20-1 combines with J gene TRBJ1-6; 8 bases line up with TRBD1. This CDR3 has 16 residues. CDR1 is DFQATT and CDR2 is SNEGSKA in the germline V gene (reference sequence). Trimming took 0 bases from V and 7 from J; bases not matched to a gene: 8. The CDR3 DNA sequence: TGCAGTGCTAGAGATCTCTCTAGGACAGGGAATTCACCCCTCCACTTT. Amino acid sequence: CSARDLSRTGNSPLHF.

Only a few counts were recorded for this clonotype. The CDR3 spells CSASSVGNYGYTF. CDR3 nucleotide sequence: TGCAGTGCTAGCAGTGTAGGGAACTATGGCTACACCTTC. The genes are TRBV20-1 and TRBJ1-2; no reliable D call. There are 13 residues in the CDR3. Germline values: CDR1 DFQATT, CDR2 SNEGSKA (reference sequence). Between the trimmed V and J ends, which lost 3 bases and 2 bases, there was a span of 10 bases.

This clonotype came up once. V gene TRBV5-6 combines with J gene TRBJ1-2; D uncertain. The V gene's germline CDR1 is SGHDT and CDR2 YYEEEE. V was pared by 0 bases and J by 8 bases, with 20 bases between. The CDR3 runs to 16 residues. CDR3 sequence: CASSLEEGSLSWGYTF. The CDR3 DNA reads TGTGCCAGCAGCTTGGAAGAGGGCAGTTTATCTTGGGGCTACACCTTC.

The chain employs TRBV27 and TRBJ2-1; TRBD1 might be the D (6 bases). This CDR3 contains 15 residues. The V and J ends lost 3 bases and 0 bases respectively, with 9 bases between them. Germline V gene sequence: CDR1 MNHEY, CDR2 SMNVEV (reference sequence). The CDR3 nucleotides are TGTGCCAGCAGTTTCGACAGGAGCTCCTACAATGAGCAGTTCTTC. Translated, it gives CASSFDRSSYNEQFF.